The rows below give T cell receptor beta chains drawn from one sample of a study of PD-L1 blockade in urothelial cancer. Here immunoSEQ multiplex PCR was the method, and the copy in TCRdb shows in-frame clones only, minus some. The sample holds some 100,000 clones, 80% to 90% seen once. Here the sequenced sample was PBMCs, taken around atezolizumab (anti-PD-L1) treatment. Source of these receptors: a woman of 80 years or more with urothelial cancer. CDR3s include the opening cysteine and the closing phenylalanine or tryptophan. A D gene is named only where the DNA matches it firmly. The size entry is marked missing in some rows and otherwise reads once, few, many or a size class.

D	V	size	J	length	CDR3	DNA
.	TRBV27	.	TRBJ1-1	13	CASSSLQGTEAFF	TGTGCCAGCAGTTCCCTCCAGGGAACTGAAGCTTTCTTT
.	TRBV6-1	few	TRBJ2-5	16	CASSAKSQPFQETQYF	TGTGCCAGCAGTGCTAAGAGTCAACCGTTTCAAGAGACCCAGTACTTC
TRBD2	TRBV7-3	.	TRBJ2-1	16	CASSSPGAGGDNEQFF	TGTGCCAGCAGCTCCCCAGGAGCGGGAGGGGACAATGAGCAGTTCTTC
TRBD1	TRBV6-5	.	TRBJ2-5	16	CASSWSGQGYQETQYF	TGTGCCAGCAGTTGGTCAGGACAGGGATATCAAGAGACCCAGTACTTC
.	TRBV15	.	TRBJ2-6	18	CATSRGGLGDSGANVLTF	TGTGCCACCAGCAGAGGGGGGCTCGGGGACTCTGGGGCCAACGTCCTGACTTTC
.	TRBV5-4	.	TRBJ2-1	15	CASSLEKSAYNEQFF	TGTGCCAGCAGCTTGGAGAAATCAGCCTACAATGAGCAGTTCTTC
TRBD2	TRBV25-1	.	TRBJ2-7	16	CASSRLAGASSYEQYF	TGTGCCAGCAGCCGACTAGCGGGAGCAAGCTCCTACGAGCAGTACTTC
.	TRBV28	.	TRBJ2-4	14	CASSSVGGSDIQYF	TGTGCCAGCAGTTCTGTTGGGGGGAGTGACATTCAGTACTTC
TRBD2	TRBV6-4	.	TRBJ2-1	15	CASSVEGGAYNEQFF	TGTGCCAGCAGTGTCGAGGGAGGGGCCTACAATGAGCAGTTCTTC
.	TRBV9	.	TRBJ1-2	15	CASSVGQGANYGYTF	TGTGCCAGCAGCGTAGGCCAGGGCGCTAACTATGGCTACACCTTC
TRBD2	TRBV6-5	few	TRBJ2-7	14	CASTRTSGNYEQYF	TGTGCCAGCACTAGGACTAGCGGGAACTACGAGCAGTACTTC
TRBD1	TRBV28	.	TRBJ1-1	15	CASSSPRGRNTEAFF	TGTGCCAGCAGTTCCCCCAGGGGGCGGAACACTGAAGCTTTCTTT
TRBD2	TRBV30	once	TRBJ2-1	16	CAWSYIAGGPLNEQFF	TGTGCCTGGAGTTATATAGCGGGAGGGCCTTTAAATGAGCAGTTCTTC
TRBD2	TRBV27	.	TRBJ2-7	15	CASSFSGVATYEQYF	TGTGCCAGCAGCTTTAGCGGGGTCGCTACCTACGAGCAGTACTTC
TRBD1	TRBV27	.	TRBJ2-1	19	CASSFYLGGGQGAQGEQFF	TGTGCCAGCAGTTTCTACCTTGGGGGGGGACAGGGGGCTCAAGGGGAGCAGTTCTTC
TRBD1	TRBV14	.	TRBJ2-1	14	CASRVTGEGVEQFF	TGTGCCAGCAGAGTGACAGGGGAAGGGGTTGAGCAGTTCTTC
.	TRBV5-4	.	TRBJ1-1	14	CASSLDRLDTEAFF	TGTGCCAGCAGCTTGGACAGGCTGGACACTGAAGCTTTCTTT
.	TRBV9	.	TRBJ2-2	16	CASSVNIVGAAGELFF	TGTGCCAGCAGCGTAAACATTGTTGGGGCAGCCGGGGAGCTGTTTTTT
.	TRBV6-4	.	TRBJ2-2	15	CASSDSGGNTGELFF	TGTGCCAGCAGTGACTCAGGGGGGAACACCGGGGAGCTGTTTTTT
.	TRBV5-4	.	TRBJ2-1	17	CASSGGGGGSSYNEQFF	TGTGCCAGCAGCGGCGGTGGGGGCGGGAGCTCCTACAATGAGCAGTTCTTC
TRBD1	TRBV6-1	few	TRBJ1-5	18	CASSEVAGGTFSNQPQHF	TGTGCCAGCAGTGAAGTAGCAGGGGGAACGTTTAGCAATCAGCCCCAGCATTTT
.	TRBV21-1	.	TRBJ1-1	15	CASSSPGPPDPEAFF	TGTGCCAGCAGCAGCCCAGGCCCCCCGGATCCTGAAGCTTTCTTT
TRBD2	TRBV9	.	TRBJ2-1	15	CASSSELAGVYEQFF	TGTGCCAGCAGCTCCGAACTAGCGGGAGTCTATGAGCAGTTCTTC
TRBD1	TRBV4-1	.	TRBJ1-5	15	CASSPGQGDNQPQHF	TGCGCCAGCAGCCCGGGACAGGGGGACAATCAGCCCCAGCATTTT
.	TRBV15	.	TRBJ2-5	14	CATSRARLQETQYF	TGTGCCACCAGCAGAGCTAGACTACAAGAGACCCAGTACTTC
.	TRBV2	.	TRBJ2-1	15	CASSGAGGSYNEQFF	TGTGCCAGCAGTGGTGCTGGCGGATCCTACAATGAGCAGTTCTTC
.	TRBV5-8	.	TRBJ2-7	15	CASSLDPGITYEQYF	TGTGCCAGCAGCTTGGATCCAGGGATAACCTACGAGCAGTACTTC
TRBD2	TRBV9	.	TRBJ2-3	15	CASSISGIGADTQYF	TGTGCCAGCAGCATAAGCGGGATCGGGGCAGATACGCAGTATTTT
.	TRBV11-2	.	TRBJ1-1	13	CASSLQGNTEAFF	TGTGCCAGCAGCTTACAGGGGAACACTGAAGCTTTCTTT
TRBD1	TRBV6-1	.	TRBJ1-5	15	CASSEAGGINQPQHF	TGTGCCAGCAGTGAGGCAGGGGGCATCAATCAGCCCCAGCATTTT
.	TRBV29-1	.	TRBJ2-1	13	CSVSGPPRDEQFF	TGCAGCGTTTCCGGACCCCCGAGGGATGAGCAGTTCTTC